The clone carrying this T cell receptor beta chain has at least ten counts. Its matching antigen is unknown. V lost 2 bases and J lost 4; bases outside the gene matches: 7. The CDR3 spans 18 residues. In germline, CDR1 is SGHTA, CDR2 FQGNSA. Unique molecular identifiers were linked by the library to individual cDNA molecules. One entry per CDR3 protein, called by TCRdb with MiXCR from the 5' RACE reads. The sample holds 130,000 or so distinct CDR3 sequences, about 4% seen once. Sequencing started from total RNA isolated from unfractionated whole blood. The data originate from a study of human T cells and chemical hapten exposure. Overall study results and limits: TCRs exceeding 1 in 1000 frequency stayed unchanged with DPC sensitization.

V gene TRBV7-2 combines with J gene TRBJ2-3; TRBD2 matches at 15 bases. The sequence came from a female donor in good health. The CDR3 bases are TGTGCCAGCAGCTTATATGGACTAGCGGGGGGGCCATCAGATACGCAGTATTTT. It translates to CASSLYGLAGGPSDTQYF.